This TCR beta chain came from a study of blood T cell repertoires in COVID-19. The CDR3 loop spans 15 amino acids. Germline trimming cut 4 bases from V and 2 bases from J; bases unmatched to any gene: 4. CDR1 MGHRA and CDR2 YSYEKL come from the germline V gene. This clone turned up a few times. Repertoires were generated with immunoSEQ multiplex PCR, while TCRdb's copy carries only in-frame clones and drops some. The data contain 150,000 to 200,000 clones, about 82% of them singletons. This TCR derives from a woman in her thirties who had recovered from COVID-19. The chain carries TRBV4-1 and TRBJ1-3; 8 bases align to TRBD1. Sequencing used PBMCs or T cells enriched from blood (not recorded which). CDR3 DNA: TGCGCCAGCAGCCGAGCGACAGGGGCTGGAAACACCATATATTTT. Translated, it gives CASSRATGAGNTIYF.